Listed below are T cell receptor beta chains from one sample, sequenced in a study of long-term antiretroviral therapy in people with HIV. This table comes from immunoSEQ multiplex PCR, and its TCRdb copy is limited to in-frame clones, with some not included. The sample records around 27,000 clones, 70% to 90% being singletons. Sequences were derived from unsorted PBMCs, sampled 3 years after starting antiretroviral therapy. The receptor source for this set is a man aged 40-55 years with HIV. CDR3s include the opening cysteine and the closing phenylalanine or tryptophan. Each record gives: D gene, J gene, clone size, V gene, CDR3 DNA, CDR3 protein. D genes are given only for firm matches. For some rows the clone size is stated as once, few or many, or as a class when expanded; others skip it.

D: NA; J: TRBJ2-2; size: NA; V: TRBV30; DNA: TGTGCCTGGAGTGTGGGGGCCGGGGAGCTGTTTTTT; CDR3: CAWSVGAGELFF
D: TRBD1; J: TRBJ2-7; size: once; V: TRBV6-1; DNA: TGTGCCAGCAGAGGGACAGGGAAAGGCTACGAGCAGTACTTC; CDR3: CASRGTGKGYEQYF
D: NA; J: TRBJ1-1; size: NA; V: TRBV18; DNA: TGTGCCAGCTCACCACATATGGGGGCGCCGGACACTGAAGCTTTCTTT; CDR3: CASSPHMGAPDTEAFF
D: NA; J: TRBJ2-7; size: few; V: TRBV12-5; DNA: TGTGCTAGTGGTTTGGTACCGCCGGGATTAGGGTGGGGCAACCCCCTCTACGAGCAGTACTTC; CDR3: CASGLVPPGLGWGNPLYEQYF
D: NA; J: TRBJ1-2; size: NA; V: TRBV6-1; DNA: TGTGCCAGCAGTGAAATCGCAGGGAGCTATGGCTACACCTTC; CDR3: CASSEIAGSYGYTF
D: NA; J: TRBJ1-2; size: NA; V: TRBV29-1; DNA: TGCAGCGTTGGGGTAAACTATGGCTACACCTTC; CDR3: CSVGVNYGYTF
D: NA; J: TRBJ2-7; size: NA; V: TRBV7-9; DNA: TGTGCCAGCAGCCCCACGGGGGCGGTTGGCGAGCAGTACTTC; CDR3: CASSPTGAVGEQYF
D: NA; J: TRBJ1-5; size: NA; V: TRBV11-3; DNA: TGTGCCAGCAGGCGTGTCGGTCCGGGGACTCAGCCCCAGCATTTT; CDR3: CASRRVGPGTQPQHF
D: NA; J: TRBJ2-3; size: NA; V: TRBV7-3; DNA: TGTGCCAGCTCATGGCTGGGGGCAGATACGCAGTATTTT; CDR3: CASSWLGADTQYF
D: NA; J: TRBJ2-1; size: NA; V: TRBV20-1; DNA: TGCAGTGCTCTCGCCTACAATGAGCAGTTCTTC; CDR3: CSALAYNEQFF
D: NA; J: TRBJ1-2; size: few; V: TRBV7-9; DNA: TGTGCCAGCAGCTTAAGTTCAGGGGTTTATGGCTACACCTTC; CDR3: CASSLSSGVYGYTF
D: NA; J: TRBJ2-3; size: NA; V: TRBV11-3; DNA: TGTGCCAGCAGCTCAGGGCTAGACAGTAGCACAGATACGCAGTATTTT; CDR3: CASSSGLDSSTDTQYF
D: NA; J: TRBJ1-4; size: NA; V: TRBV6-1; DNA: TGTGCCAGCAGGGATTCGTATGAAAAACTGTTTTTT; CDR3: CASRDSYEKLFF
D: TRBD1; J: TRBJ1-2; size: NA; V: TRBV5-6; DNA: TGTGCCAGCACCGGGGGCAGGGGACAGGGTGCGCGAGGCTACACCTTC; CDR3: CASTGGRGQGARGYTF
D: NA; J: TRBJ2-7; size: NA; V: TRBV4-1; DNA: TGCGCCAGCAGCCAAGCTGCGGGCTTCCTCTCCTACGAGCAGTACTTC; CDR3: CASSQAAGFLSYEQYF
D: NA; J: TRBJ1-4; size: NA; V: TRBV13; DNA: TGTGCCAGCAGCTCCTACGACAGTGAGGAAAAACTGTTTTTT; CDR3: CASSSYDSEEKLFF
D: NA; J: TRBJ1-1; size: NA; V: TRBV18; DNA: TGTGCCAGCTCACCGGCGGGAGGGTGGGACACTGAAGCTTTCTTT; CDR3: CASSPAGGWDTEAFF
D: NA; J: TRBJ1-5; size: NA; V: TRBV4-2; DNA: TGTGCCAGCAGCCAAGTCCGTGGAGAGCCCCAGCATTTT; CDR3: CASSQVRGEPQHF
D: TRBD1; J: TRBJ1-2; size: NA; V: TRBV7-8; DNA: TGTGCCAGCAGAAAGGGGACAGAGGCTAACTATGGCTACACCTTC; CDR3: CASRKGTEANYGYTF
D: TRBD2; J: TRBJ2-7; size: NA; V: TRBV19; DNA: TGTGCCAGTAGTCCCATTGGCGGGAGCACCTACGAGCAGTACTTC; CDR3: CASSPIGGSTYEQYF
D: TRBD1; J: TRBJ2-7; size: NA; V: TRBV5-1; DNA: TGCGCCAGCAGCTTGGGGACAGGGGCCGCCTACGAGCAGTACTTC; CDR3: CASSLGTGAAYEQYF
D: TRBD2; J: TRBJ2-5; size: NA; V: TRBV10-3; DNA: TGTGCCATCAGTTCATCTAGCGGCCAAGAGACCCAGTACTTC; CDR3: CAISSSSGQETQYF
D: TRBD1; J: TRBJ1-2; size: NA; V: TRBV19; DNA: TGTGCCAGTAGCGCATCGACAGGGGAACTCTATGGCTACACCTTC; CDR3: CASSASTGELYGYTF
D: NA; J: TRBJ2-7; size: once; V: TRBV2; DNA: TGTGCCAGCAAGTGGGTCGTAGGGGAATACGAGCAGTACTTC; CDR3: CASKWVVGEYEQYF
D: NA; J: TRBJ1-5; size: NA; V: TRBV2; DNA: TGTGCCAGCAGTGCCGGACAGTCCAATCAGCCCCAGCATTTT; CDR3: CASSAGQSNQPQHF
D: NA; J: TRBJ1-1; size: NA; V: TRBV6-6; DNA: TGTGCCAGCAGTTACGGTTGGGATCTGAACACTGAAGCTTTCTTT; CDR3: CASSYGWDLNTEAFF
D: NA; J: TRBJ2-3; size: NA; V: TRBV5-6; DNA: TGTGCCAGCAGCTTGGTGGACACAGATACGCAGTATTTT; CDR3: CASSLVDTDTQYF
D: TRBD1; J: TRBJ2-7; size: NA; V: TRBV7-8; DNA: TGTGCCAGCAGCCTCCCATCCCTTCAGGGGGCCAACTACGAGCAGTACTTC; CDR3: CASSLPSLQGANYEQYF
D: NA; J: TRBJ1-4; size: once; V: TRBV5-1; DNA: TGCGCCAGCAGCCCAGCGGACCCAGCTAATGAAAAACTGTTTTTT; CDR3: CASSPADPANEKLFF
D: NA; J: TRBJ2-1; size: NA; V: TRBV11-2; DNA: TGTGCCAGCAGCGCGGTCTACAATGAGCAGTTCTTC; CDR3: CASSAVYNEQFF
D: TRBD2; J: TRBJ2-2; size: NA; V: TRBV5-1; DNA: TGCGCCAGCAGCTTGTGGTTGATAGATACTAGCGGCGGGGCGAACACCGGGGAGCTGTTTTTT; CDR3: CASSLWLIDTSGGANTGELFF
D: NA; J: TRBJ1-6; size: few; V: TRBV4-1; DNA: TGCGCCAGCAGCCAAGATAATTCACCCCTCCACTTT; CDR3: CASSQDNSPLHF
D: NA; J: TRBJ1-5; size: NA; V: TRBV7-9; DNA: TGTGCCAGCAGCCAACAGGGATCCAATCAGCCCCAGCATTTT; CDR3: CASSQQGSNQPQHF
D: NA; J: TRBJ2-7; size: NA; V: TRBV6-5; DNA: TGTGCCAGCAGTCGGGACTCAACCCCGCCCTACGAGCAGTACTTC; CDR3: CASSRDSTPPYEQYF
D: TRBD2; J: TRBJ2-1; size: NA; V: TRBV6-5; DNA: TGTGCCAGCAGCGCCGGGACTAGCCATTCCAATGAGCAGTTCTTC; CDR3: CASSAGTSHSNEQFF
D: TRBD1; J: TRBJ1-1; size: NA; V: TRBV29-1; DNA: TGCAGCGTTGGACCGGGACAGGCGGGCCTTGAAGCTTTCTTT; CDR3: CSVGPGQAGLEAFF
D: NA; J: TRBJ2-6; size: NA; V: TRBV11-3; DNA: TGTGCCAGCAGCTCCTCGTTTAGGGGAGGACCTGGGGCCAACGTCCTGACTTTC; CDR3: CASSSSFRGGPGANVLTF
D: NA; J: TRBJ1-1; size: NA; V: TRBV5-1; DNA: TGCGCCAGCAGCTTGGGGGGGGACTTGGGCACTGAAGCTTTCTTT; CDR3: CASSLGGDLGTEAFF
D: TRBD2; J: TRBJ2-3; size: NA; V: TRBV4-2; DNA: TGTGCCAGCAGCTATACTAGCGGAGGACCCACAGATACGCAGTATTTT; CDR3: CASSYTSGGPTDTQYF
D: NA; J: TRBJ1-1; size: NA; V: TRBV29-1; DNA: TGCAGCGTTTCGAATAGACCCGTACTGAACACTGAAGCTTTCTTT; CDR3: CSVSNRPVLNTEAFF
D: NA; J: TRBJ2-2; size: NA; V: TRBV13; DNA: TGTGCCAGCAGCTTAGGCCAGGGCCGACACGGGGAGCTGTTTTTT; CDR3: CASSLGQGRHGELFF
D: TRBD2; J: TRBJ2-3; size: NA; V: TRBV27; DNA: TGTGCCAGTAGTCCCGGGACTAGCGGCACAGATACGCAGTATTTT; CDR3: CASSPGTSGTDTQYF
D: NA; J: TRBJ1-1; size: NA; V: TRBV30; DNA: TGTGCCTGGAGTTATGACAGGACAAACACTGAAGCTTTCTTT; CDR3: CAWSYDRTNTEAFF
D: NA; J: TRBJ1-1; size: NA; V: TRBV9; DNA: TGTGCCAGCAGCCCCAGGGGTGGTGTAAACACTGAAGCTTTCTTT; CDR3: CASSPRGGVNTEAFF
D: NA; J: TRBJ1-2; size: NA; V: TRBV5-1; DNA: TGCGCCAGCAGCGGGGAGGCGGATGGCTACACCTTC; CDR3: CASSGEADGYTF
D: NA; J: TRBJ2-3; size: once; V: TRBV29-1; DNA: TGCAGCGTGGGTTTGCTCAGGGCACGGGCAGATACGCAGTATTTT; CDR3: CSVGLLRARADTQYF
D: NA; J: TRBJ2-2; size: NA; V: TRBV5-4; DNA: TGTGCCAGCAGCACAAGGACAGTCGCGAACACCGGGGAGCTGTTTTTT; CDR3: CASSTRTVANTGELFF
D: TRBD2; J: TRBJ2-5; size: NA; V: TRBV11-3; DNA: TGTGCCAGCAGGCAAAGGGCTAGCGGGAGGGAAGAGACCCAGTACTTC; CDR3: CASRQRASGREETQYF
D: NA; J: TRBJ2-6; size: NA; V: TRBV27; DNA: TGTGCCAGCAGTTACTTCGGAGGGGCCAACGTCCTGACTTTC; CDR3: CASSYFGGANVLTF
D: TRBD1; J: TRBJ2-5; size: NA; V: TRBV5-4; DNA: TGTGCCAGCAGCACTGGACAGGGTATAGAGACCCAGTACTTC; CDR3: CASSTGQGIETQYF
D: NA; J: TRBJ1-1; size: NA; V: TRBV6-5; DNA: TGTGCCAGCAGTTGGGGGGCAGGGATGAACACTGAAGCTTTCTTT; CDR3: CASSWGAGMNTEAFF
D: NA; J: TRBJ1-1; size: NA; V: TRBV5-1; DNA: TGCGCCAGCAGCGCGTGGGGGGTTGCGAACACTGAAGCTTTCTTT; CDR3: CASSAWGVANTEAFF
D: NA; J: TRBJ1-1; size: NA; V: TRBV9; DNA: TGTGCCAGCAGTGGTCACTTGAACACTGAAGCTTTCTTT; CDR3: CASSGHLNTEAFF
D: TRBD1; J: TRBJ2-3; size: NA; V: TRBV5-4; DNA: TGTGCCAGCAGCTTGCCCGGGACAGCAGATACGCAGTATTTT; CDR3: CASSLPGTADTQYF
D: TRBD2; J: TRBJ2-4; size: NA; V: TRBV28; DNA: TGTGCCAGCAGTATAGCGGGGGGGCTAGCCAAAAACATTCAGTACTTC; CDR3: CASSIAGGLAKNIQYF
D: NA; J: TRBJ2-3; size: NA; V: TRBV10-1; DNA: TGCGCCAGCTCAGGGTTTCGACAGGCAGATACGCAGTATTTT; CDR3: CASSGFRQADTQYF
D: NA; J: TRBJ1-2; size: NA; V: TRBV19; DNA: TGTGCCAGTAGTTTACAACAGGTTCCCTATGGCTACACCTTC; CDR3: CASSLQQVPYGYTF
D: TRBD2; J: TRBJ2-1; size: NA; V: TRBV27; DNA: TGTGCCAGCAGTTTCTCCTTGGGACTAGCGGGTTACAATGAGCAGTTCTTC; CDR3: CASSFSLGLAGYNEQFF
D: NA; J: TRBJ2-7; size: NA; V: TRBV19; DNA: TGTGCCAGTAGTATGAATCACGAGCAGTACTTC; CDR3: CASSMNHEQYF